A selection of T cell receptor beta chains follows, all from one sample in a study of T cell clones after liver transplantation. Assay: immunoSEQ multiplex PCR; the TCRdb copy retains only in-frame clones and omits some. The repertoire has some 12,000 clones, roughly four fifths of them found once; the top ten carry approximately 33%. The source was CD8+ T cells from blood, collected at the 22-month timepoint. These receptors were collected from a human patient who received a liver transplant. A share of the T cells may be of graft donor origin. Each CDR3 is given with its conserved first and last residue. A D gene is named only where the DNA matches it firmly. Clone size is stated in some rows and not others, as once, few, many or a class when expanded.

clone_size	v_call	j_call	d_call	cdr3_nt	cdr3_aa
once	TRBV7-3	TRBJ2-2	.	TGTGCCAGCAGCTCAACCACCCAGGGGATCGGGGAGCTGTTTTTT	CASSSTTQGIGELFF
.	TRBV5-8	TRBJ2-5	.	TGTGCCAGCAGCCTAGGGATTCCCCTAGAGACCCAGTACTTC	CASSLGIPLETQYF
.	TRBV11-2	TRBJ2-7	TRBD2	TGTGCCAGCAGGGGACTAGAGTTCTACGAGCAGTACTTC	CASRGLEFYEQYF
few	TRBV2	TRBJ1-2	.	TGTGCCAGTCCAGGGGAGGTGTATGGCTACACCTTC	CASPGEVYGYTF
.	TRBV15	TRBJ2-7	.	TGTGCCACCAGCAGGAAAAAAGACGGAACCTACGAGCAGTACTTC	CATSRKKDGTYEQYF
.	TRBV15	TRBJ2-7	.	TGTGCCACCAGCAGAGACAAATCCTACGAGCAGTACTTC	CATSRDKSYEQYF
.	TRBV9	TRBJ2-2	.	TGTGCCAGCAGTGAGGGGAACACCGGGGAGCTGTTTTTT	CASSEGNTGELFF
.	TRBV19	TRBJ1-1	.	TGTGCCAGCAGGGGCGGGTCGGAAGCTTTCTTT	CASRGGSEAFF
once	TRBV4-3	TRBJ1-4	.	TGCGCCAGCAGCCAAGAGGCTCAAAGCCGATCATTGTTTTTT	CASSQEAQSRSLFF
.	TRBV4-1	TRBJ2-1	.	TGCGCCAGCAGCCAAGTAAGTCCTCCCTCCTACAATGAGCAGTTCTTC	CASSQVSPPSYNEQFF
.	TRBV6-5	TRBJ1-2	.	TGTGCCAGCTGGAACCACGGACGCGATGGCTACACCTTC	CASWNHGRDGYTF
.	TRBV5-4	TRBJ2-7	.	TGTGCCAGCAGCTTCCCGGACAGAGAGATGGGAGAGCAGTACTTC	CASSFPDREMGEQYF
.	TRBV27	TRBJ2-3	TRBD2	TGTGCCAGCAGTTTAGCGGGAGTTGGCACAGATACGCAGTATTTT	CASSLAGVGTDTQYF
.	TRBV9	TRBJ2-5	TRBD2	TGTGCCAGCAGCGTAGCGTCTAGCGGACAAGAGACCCAGTACTTC	CASSVASSGQETQYF
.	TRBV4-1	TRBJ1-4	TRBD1	TGCGCCAGCAGCCGGGGACAGGGACGCACTAATGAAAAACTGTTTTTT	CASSRGQGRTNEKLFF
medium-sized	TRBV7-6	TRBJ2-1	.	TGTGCCAGCAGCAGAAGCTCCTACAATGAGCAGTTCTTC	CASSRSSYNEQFF
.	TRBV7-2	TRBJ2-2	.	TGCGCCAGCAGCCTTCTAGGCCTCGGGGAGCTGTTTTTT	CASSLLGLGELFF
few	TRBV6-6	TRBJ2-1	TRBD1	TGTGCCACCCTCATGTCCGGGGACAGGGCCCATGAGCAGTTCTTC	CATLMSGDRAHEQFF
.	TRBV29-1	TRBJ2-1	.	TGCAGCGTTCTCTCTAGTAGGGGGTACAATGAGCAGTTCTTC	CSVLSSRGYNEQFF
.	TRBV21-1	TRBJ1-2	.	TGTGCCAGCAATCGGGAGCCAGGTGGCTACACCTTC	CASNREPGGYTF
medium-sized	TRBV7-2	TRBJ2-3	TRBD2	TGTGCCAGCAGCCTGAGTAGGGGACTAGCGGCTAGCACAGATACGCAGTATTTT	CASSLSRGLAASTDTQYF
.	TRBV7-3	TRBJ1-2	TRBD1	TGTGCCAGCAGTCGCCGGGACAGCGGTTTCAACTATGGCTACACCTTC	CASSRRDSGFNYGYTF
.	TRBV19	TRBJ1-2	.	TGTGCCAGTAGTCTCGGGGGTGCTGGCTACACCTTC	CASSLGGAGYTF
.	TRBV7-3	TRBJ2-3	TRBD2	TGTGCCAGCAGCCCAGTAGCGGGAGTGACAGATACGCAGTATTTT	CASSPVAGVTDTQYF
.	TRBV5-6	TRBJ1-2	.	TGTGCCAGCAGCTTGGCGGGGCCTCATGGCTACACCTTC	CASSLAGPHGYTF
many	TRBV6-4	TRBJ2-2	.	TGTGCCAGCAGTGAGAAGCTGTCCCGGGGAGCTGTTTTT	CASSEKLSRGAVF
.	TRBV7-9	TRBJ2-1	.	TGTGCCAGCAGCTTAAGTAATGAGCAGTTCTTC	CASSLSNEQFF
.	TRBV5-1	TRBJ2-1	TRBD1	TGCGCCAGCAGCTTACCGACAGGGGACAATGAGCAGTTCTTC	CASSLPTGDNEQFF
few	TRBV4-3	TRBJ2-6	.	TGCGCCAGCAGCCAAGATTCGGTCTCTGGGGCCAACGTCCTGACTTTC	CASSQDSVSGANVLTF
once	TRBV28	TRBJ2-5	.	TGTGCCAGCAGTTTAGCCGAGGACAGACTTCTCGGGTACTTC	CASSLAEDRLLGYF
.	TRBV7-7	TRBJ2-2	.	TGTGCTAGCAGCTTAGTACCCCCGGGACTCTCCACCGGGGAGCTGTTTTTT	CASSLVPPGLSTGELFF
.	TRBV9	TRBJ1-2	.	TGTGCCAGCAGCGTAGCCGGGGGAGGAGACGGCTACACCTTC	CASSVAGGGDGYTF
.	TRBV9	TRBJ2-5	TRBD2	TGTGCCAGCAGCGTAGTAGCGGGGGGAGGGCAAGAGACCCAGTACTTC	CASSVVAGGGQETQYF
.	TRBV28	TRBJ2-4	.	TGTGCCAGCAGTTTATCCCCCGGCCAAGGGGCAATGTCCATTCAGTACTTC	CASSLSPGQGAMSIQYF
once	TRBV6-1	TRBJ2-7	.	TGTGCCAGCAGTCTATGGGAGCAGTACTTC	CASSLWEQYF
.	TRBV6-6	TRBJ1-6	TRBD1	TGTGCCAGCAGTTTGGACAGGGGAGGGTCACCCCTCCACTTT	CASSLDRGGSPLHF
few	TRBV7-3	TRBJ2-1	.	TGTGCCAGCAGCTTAAGCCCGGAGTCGGGGTTTGAGCAGTTCTTC	CASSLSPESGFEQFF
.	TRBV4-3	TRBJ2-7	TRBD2	TGCGCCAGCAGCCAATCCGACCCCCGACTAGCGGGAGGGGGGGACGAGCAGTACTTC	CASSQSDPRLAGGGDEQYF
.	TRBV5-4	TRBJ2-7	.	TGTGCCAGCAGCAACGGACTGGCCTCCTACGAGCAGTACTTC	CASSNGLASYEQYF
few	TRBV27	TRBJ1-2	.	TGTGCCAGCAGTTTCACCCCCCTCTTGCAGGTAGACCTTTATGGCTACACCTTC	CASSFTPLLQVDLYGYTF
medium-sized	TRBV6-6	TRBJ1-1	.	TGTGCCAGCAGTTACTTAATGGCAGACGAAGCTTTCTTT	CASSYLMADEAFF
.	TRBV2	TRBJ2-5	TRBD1	TGTGCCAGCAGTGGGGGAGAACAGGGACAGCCCGAACGGGAGACCCAGTACTTC	CASSGGEQGQPERETQYF
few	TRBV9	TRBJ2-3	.	TGTGCCAGCAGCGACAAGCGGGAAAGGGGGGATACGCAGTATTTT	CASSDKRERGDTQYF
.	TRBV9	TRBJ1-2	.	TGTGCCAGCAGCGCCCCGGGGGGGATCGGCTATGGCTACACCTTC	CASSAPGGIGYGYTF
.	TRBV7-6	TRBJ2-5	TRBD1	TGTGCCAGCAGCCTATACAGGGGGAAGCAAGAGACCCAGTACTTC	CASSLYRGKQETQYF
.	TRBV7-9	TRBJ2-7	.	TGTGCCAGCAGCTCAATTAGTGGGAGGGACAGCTCCTACGAGCAGTACTTC	CASSSISGRDSSYEQYF
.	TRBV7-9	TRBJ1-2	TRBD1	TGTGCCAGCGGCCCAGACAGGGAGCGCTACACCTTC	CASGPDRERYTF
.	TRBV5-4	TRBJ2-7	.	TGTGCCAGCAGCTTGGAGGCTAGCTACCACGAGCAGTACTTC	CASSLEASYHEQYF
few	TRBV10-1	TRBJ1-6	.	TGCGCCAGCACCAAGACCTACCACAGGGAATTGAGTTCACCCCTCCACTTT	CASTKTYHRELSSPLHF
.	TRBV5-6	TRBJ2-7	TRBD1	TGTGCCAGCAGCGAAGGACAGGGGGACTACGAGCAGTACTTC	CASSEGQGDYEQYF
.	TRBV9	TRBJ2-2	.	TGTGCCAGCAGCGTAGCCGATACCGGGGAGCTGTTTTTT	CASSVADTGELFF